The 17 T cell receptor beta chains reported below all come from one sample, sequenced in a study of beta chain features in type 1 diabetes. Antigens for these TCRs are unknown. Study-wide points: Moderate yet significant TCRB CDR3 shortening was seen in Type 1 diabetes patients in all four CD4+ subsets.

The investigators reverse transcribed all of the isolated RNA, so they sequenced expressed TCRB transcripts. Profiling relied on immunoSEQ multiplex PCR, and the TCRdb table lists in-frame clones only, not all of them. This sample has 630,000 or so clones, with about 14% found just once. The sequenced sample consisted of naive CD4+ T cells from blood. The origin of the receptors is a man younger than 35 with type 1 diabetes.

This clone was seen more than once but under ten times. The V call is TRBV7-9, the J call TRBJ2-7; 7 positions agree with TRBD1. V shed 4 bases and J 3 bases; nucleotides not matched to a gene: 3. The CDR3 totals 13 residues. The germline V gene has CDR1 SEHNR and CDR2 FQNEAQ (reference sequence). The CDR3 DNA reads as TGTGCCAGCAGCTGGGACAGAGACTACGAGCAGTACTTC. This gives the protein CASSWDRDYEQYF. The entire variable domain, with the rest obtained from reference TRBV7-9 and TRBJ2-7, is as follows: DTGVSQNPRHKITKRGQNVTFRCDPISEHNRLYWYRQTLGQGPEFLTYFQNEAQLEKSRLLSDRFSAERPKGSFSTLEIQRTEQGDSAMYLCASSWDRDYEQYFGPGTRLTVT.

Concerning this clone itself: The germline gene is not matched at one end of the junction; a read error may be the cause. The chain uses TRBV7-7 and TRBJ2-1, with 7 bases aligning to TRBD1. This CDR3 is 15 amino acids long. Germline V gene lookup returns CDR1 SSHAT and CDR2 FNYEAQ (reference sequence). The CDR3 DNA sequence: TGTGCTAGCAGCCTAACTCTGACAGGGCAGAATGAGCAGTTCTTC. It yields the protein CASSLTLTGQNEQFF.

This chain uses TRBV5-4 with TRBJ2-1; a weak D match, TRBD2 (5 bases). Germline assignment: CDR1 SGHNT and CDR2 YYREEE (reference sequence). Between the trimmed V and J ends, which lost 3 bases and 1 base, there was a span of 11 bases. The CDR3 contains 15 residues. CDR3 sequence (DNA): TGTGCCAGCAGCTCCGGGATAGGATCCTACAATGAGCAGTTCTTC. Translation gives CASSSGIGSYNEQFF.

The chain has TRBV25-1 and TRBJ2-5; D may be TRBD1 or TRBD2 (5 bases each). This CDR3 has 13 residues. CDR1 is MGHDK, CDR2 SYGVNS, per germline. V was pared by 10 bases and J by 3 bases, with 15 bases between. The CDR3 spells CATTSRGEETQYF. CDR3 DNA sequence: TGTGCCACCACTTCCCGAGGGGAAGAGACCCAGTACTTC.

This chain links TRBV7-2 with TRBJ2-4; 7 bases are a match to TRBD1. Germline CDR1 and CDR2: SGHTA and FQGNSA. The J segment lost 2 bases and the V segment lost 0 bases, leaving 7 bases of the junction unmatched. The CDR3 is 17 amino acids. CDR3 region: CASSLAGTDASKNIQYF. The CDR3 nucleotides read TGTGCCAGCAGCTTAGCCGGGACAGATGCGTCCAAAAACATTCAGTACTTC.

A remark on this clone: Other nucleotide sequences from this sample produce the same CDR3. The rearrangement links TRBV18 to TRBJ2-7, with 9 bases identical to TRBD1. This CDR3 spans 13 amino acids. Germline V gene lookup returns CDR1 KGHSH and CDR2 LQKENI. The junction had 1 base not matched to a gene; V was cut back by 2 bases and J by 5 bases. As DNA, the CDR3 is TGTGCCAGCTCACCAGGGACAGGGAACGAGCAGTACTTC. Translation gives CASSPGTGNEQYF.

This clone was seen just once. An end of the junction does not agree with germline; a read error may underlie this. The chain uses TRBV27 and TRBJ1-1; D remains ambiguous. Germline lookup yields CDR1 MNHEY and CDR2 SMNVEV (reference sequence). The CDR3 length is 13 residues. CDR3 sequence (DNA): TGTGCCAGCAGTTTCGAGCAGAACACTGAAACTTTCTTT. The encoded protein is CASSFEQNTETFF.

The V gene is TRBV7-9, the J gene TRBJ1-1, with TRBD1 identical over 11 bases. Germline V gives CDR1 SEHNR, CDR2 FQNEAQ (reference sequence). This CDR3 is built from 16 residues. After removal of 6 bases from V and 3 bases from J, the junction contained 9 bases not matched to a gene. The CDR3 bases are TGTGCCAGCAGGCCCGGTGGGACAGGGGGGTACACTGAAGCTTTCTTT. This translates into CASRPGGTGGYTEAFF.

The sample holds a few counts of this clone. The gene calls are TRBV29-1 and TRBJ2-7; TRBD2 agrees at 12 bases. Germline CDR1 and CDR2: SQVTM and ANQGSEA. The CDR3 length is 15 residues. After removal of 6 bases from V and 5 bases from J, the junction contained 11 bases not matched to a gene. For the CDR3, the DNA is TGCAGCGTGCAGAAGACTAGCGGGAGTCCGGACGAGCAGTACTTC. Translated, it gives CSVQKTSGSPDEQYF.

V usage is TRBV9 and J usage is TRBJ1-6, with D hard to call. The CDR3 sequence is 16 residues long. Trimming stripped 4 bases from V and 0 bases from J, with 11 bases between. The germline V gene has CDR1 SGDLS and CDR2 YYNGEE. The CDR3 DNA reads TGTGCCAGCAGCAAAGAGGGTGGCTCCTATAATTCACCCCTCCACTTT. Translation: CASSKEGGSYNSPLHF.

V and J are TRBV5-1 and TRBJ2-1, with 7 bases matching TRBD1. The trim removed 0 bases at V and 2 bases at J, leaving 5 bases unmatched. CDR1 and CDR2 from the germline V gene are SGHRS and YFSETQ. The CDR3 is 16 amino acids. CDR3 in DNA: TGCGCCAGCAGCTTGGAGGGACAGCCAACCTACAATGAGCAGTTCTTC. Translating it yields CASSLEGQPTYNEQFF.

This chain joins TRBV7-2 and TRBJ2-7; the D is unclear. The germline V gene has CDR1 SGHTA and CDR2 FQGNSA. This CDR3 region has 14 residues. Trimming stripped 0 bases from V and 5 bases from J, with 11 bases between. This chain's CDR3 is CASSLASGNHEQYF. As DNA, the CDR3 is TGTGCCAGCAGCTTAGCGTCGGGTAATCACGAGCAGTACTTC.

J is TRBJ2-7 and V is TRBV7-2; 10 bases are a match to TRBD1. With V trimmed by 1 base and J by 4 bases, 7 bases remained unmatched. CDR1 is SGHTA and CDR2 is FQGNSA in the germline V gene. The CDR3 covers 16 residues. For the CDR3, the DNA is TGTGCCAGCAGCTTAGTGACGGGACAGGGGAGGTACGAGCAGTACTTC. Translating it yields CASSLVTGQGRYEQYF.

The chain uses TRBV27 and TRBJ2-3, with D perhaps matching TRBD1 or TRBD2 (5 bases each). CDR3 length equals 15 residues. The ends were cut back, 5 bases at V and 1 base at J, with 13 bases in the middle. Germline assignment: CDR1 MNHEY and CDR2 SMNVEV (reference sequence). Here the CDR3 DNA reads TGTGCCAGCAGTCTTGGGACCAGAGGCACAGATACGCAGTATTTT. Protein sequence: CASSLGTRGTDTQYF.

The chain links TRBV25-1 to TRBJ2-3; TRBD1 agrees at 10 bases. This CDR3 spans 15 amino acids. Germline CDR1 is MGHDK and CDR2 is SYGVNS. Unmatched junction bases numbered 8, after V lost 3 bases and J lost 8 bases. The CDR3 here is CASSDRQGAAGTQYF. Written as DNA, the CDR3 is TGTGCCAGCAGTGATCGACAGGGGGCAGCTGGTACGCAGTATTTT.

This clone was detected a few times. The rearrangement joins TRBV7-2 to TRBJ2-3; a possible D gene is TRBD2 (7 bases). Germline CDR1 reads SGHTA; CDR2 reads FQGNSA. The V end was cut by 7 bases, the J end by 9 bases, with 20 bases between. This CDR3 spans 14 amino acids. CDR3 loop: CASTRRGGPGTQYF. The CDR3 nucleotides read TGTGCCAGCACTCGACGCGGGGGCCCGGGCACGCAGTATTTT.

The chain recombines TRBV30 with TRBJ1-2, with a tentative D call TRBD1 (6 bases). CDR1 is GTSNPN, CDR2 SVGIG, per germline (reference sequence). CDR3 length equals 14 residues. Trimming shortened V by 3 bases and J by 7 bases, and 18 bases separated the two germline ends. CDR3 loop: CAWRGGPVDVGYTF. The CDR3 DNA reads as TGTGCCTGGAGGGGGGGCCCGGTGGATGTTGGCTACACCTTC.